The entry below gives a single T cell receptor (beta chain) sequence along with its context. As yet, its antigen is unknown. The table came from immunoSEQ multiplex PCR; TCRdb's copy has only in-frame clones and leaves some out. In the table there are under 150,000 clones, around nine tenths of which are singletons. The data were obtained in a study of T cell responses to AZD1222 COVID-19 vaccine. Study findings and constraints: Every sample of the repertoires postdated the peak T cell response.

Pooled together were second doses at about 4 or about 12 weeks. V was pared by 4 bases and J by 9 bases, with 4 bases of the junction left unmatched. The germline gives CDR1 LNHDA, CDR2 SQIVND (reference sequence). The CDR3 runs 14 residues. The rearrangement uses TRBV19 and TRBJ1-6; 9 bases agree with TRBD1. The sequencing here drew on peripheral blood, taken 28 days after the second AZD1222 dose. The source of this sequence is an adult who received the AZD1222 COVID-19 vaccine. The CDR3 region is CASSRGQGGSPLHF. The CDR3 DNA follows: TGTGCCAGTAGTAGGGGACAGGGAGGTTCACCCCTCCACTTT. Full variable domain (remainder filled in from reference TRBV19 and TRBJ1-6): DGGITQSPKYLFRKEGQNVTLSCEQNLNHDAMYWYRQDPGQGLRLIYYSQIVNDFQKGDIAEGYSVSREKKESFPLTVTSAQKNPTAFYLCASSRGQGGSPLHFGNGTRLTVT.